This T cell receptor (beta chain) was found in a study of OX40 agonist ivuxolimab in advanced cancers. About the study: Ivuxolimab was delivered to patients intravenously every 2 weeks at doses spanning 0.01 to 10 mg/kg. Study-wide points: Expanded clones tended on average to be more numerous among CD8+ T cells than CD4+. Dose levels from 0.1 to 3.0 mg/kg saw CD4+ and CD8+ blood T cells expand clonally by week 6. Researchers did not determine the expanded peripheral T cells' antigen specificity.

Generated by immunoSEQ multiplex PCR, the TCRdb table keeps only in-frame clones and is missing some. The sample has roughly 67,000 clones, around nine tenths seen once. Remarks on this clone: The antigen remains undetermined.

Trimming shortened V by 2 bases and J by 11 bases, and 15 bases separated the two germline ends. CDR3 length: 13 residues. Germline lookup yields CDR1 SGHAT and CDR2 FQNNGV. Specimen: CD4+ or CD8+ T cells sorted from blood, collected in a trial of the OX40 agonist ivuxolimab. The chain carries TRBV11-2 and TRBJ2-5, with a weak D call TRBD2 (5 bases). The origin of this receptor is an adult with an advanced solid tumor such as melanoma, head and neck, liver or kidney cancer. The CDR3 spells CASSLYTREEQYF. The CDR3 bases are TGTGCCAGCAGCTTATACACTAGGGAAGAGCAGTACTTC.